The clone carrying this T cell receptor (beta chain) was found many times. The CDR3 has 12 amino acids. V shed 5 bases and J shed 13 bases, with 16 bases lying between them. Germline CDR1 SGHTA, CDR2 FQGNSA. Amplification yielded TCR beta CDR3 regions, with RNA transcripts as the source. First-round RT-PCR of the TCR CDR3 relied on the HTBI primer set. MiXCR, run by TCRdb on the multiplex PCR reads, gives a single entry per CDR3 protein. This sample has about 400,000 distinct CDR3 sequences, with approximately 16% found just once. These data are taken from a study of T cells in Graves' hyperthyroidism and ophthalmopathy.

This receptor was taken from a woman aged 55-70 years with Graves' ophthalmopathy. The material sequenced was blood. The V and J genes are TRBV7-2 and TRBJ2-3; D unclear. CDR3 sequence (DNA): TGTGCCAGCAGCCCCGGTGGGTTCATAGAGTATTTT. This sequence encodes CASSPGGFIEYF.